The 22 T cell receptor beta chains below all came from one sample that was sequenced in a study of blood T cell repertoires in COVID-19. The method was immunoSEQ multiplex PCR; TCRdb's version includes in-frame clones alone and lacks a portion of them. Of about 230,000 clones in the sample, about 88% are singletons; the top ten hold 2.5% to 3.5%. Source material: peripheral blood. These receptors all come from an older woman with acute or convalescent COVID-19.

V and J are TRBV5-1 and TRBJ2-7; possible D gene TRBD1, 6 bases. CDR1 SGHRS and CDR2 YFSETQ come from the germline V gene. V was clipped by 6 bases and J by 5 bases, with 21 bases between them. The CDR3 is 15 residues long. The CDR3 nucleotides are TGCGCCAGCAACATCGGGGCAGGGGCATTCCACGAGCAGTACTTC. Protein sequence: CASNIGAGAFHEQYF.

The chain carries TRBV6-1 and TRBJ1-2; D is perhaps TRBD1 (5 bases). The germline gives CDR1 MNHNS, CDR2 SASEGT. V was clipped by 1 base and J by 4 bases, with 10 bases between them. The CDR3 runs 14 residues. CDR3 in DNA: TGTGCCAGCAGTGAAGGCAGGGCTTCCTATGGCTACACCTTC. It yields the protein CASSEGRASYGYTF.

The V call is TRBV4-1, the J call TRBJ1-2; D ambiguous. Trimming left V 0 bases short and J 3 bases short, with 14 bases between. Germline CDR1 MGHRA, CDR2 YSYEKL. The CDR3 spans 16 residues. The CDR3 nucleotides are TGCGCCAGCAGCCAAGATGGAGACTACTCTTACTATGGCTACACCTTC. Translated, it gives CASSQDGDYSYYGYTF.

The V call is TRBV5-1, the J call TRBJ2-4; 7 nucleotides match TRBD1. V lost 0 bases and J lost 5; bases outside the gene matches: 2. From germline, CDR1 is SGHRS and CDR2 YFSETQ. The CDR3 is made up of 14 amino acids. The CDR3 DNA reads TGCGCCAGCAGCTTGGAGGGGACAGAAAACATTCAGTACTTC. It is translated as CASSLEGTENIQYF.

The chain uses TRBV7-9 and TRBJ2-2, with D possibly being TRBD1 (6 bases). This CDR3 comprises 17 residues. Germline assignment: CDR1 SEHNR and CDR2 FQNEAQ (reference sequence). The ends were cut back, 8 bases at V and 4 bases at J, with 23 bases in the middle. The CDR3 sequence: CASRFRARGRSTGELFF. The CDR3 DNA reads TGTGCCAGCCGATTCCGGGCCAGGGGAAGGTCCACCGGGGAGCTGTTTTTT.

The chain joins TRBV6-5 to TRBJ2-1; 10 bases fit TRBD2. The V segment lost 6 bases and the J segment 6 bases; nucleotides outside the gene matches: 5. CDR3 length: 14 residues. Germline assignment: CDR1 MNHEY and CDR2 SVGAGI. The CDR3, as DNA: TGTGCCAGCAGACCTAGCGGGAGTATCAATGAGCAGTTCTTC. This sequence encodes CASRPSGSINEQFF.

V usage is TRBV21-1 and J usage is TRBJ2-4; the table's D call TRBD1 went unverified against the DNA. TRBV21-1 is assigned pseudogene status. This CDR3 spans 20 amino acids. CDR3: CASSKVRFTGAARRGNIQYF. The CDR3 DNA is TGTGCCAGCAGCAAAGTCCGGTTCACAGGGGCGGCCCGGCGTGGAAACATTCAGTACTTC.

CDR3 nucleotide sequence: TGCAGCGTCGAGGGACAGGGTAGTGGTGGCTACACCTTC. This codes for CSVEGQGSGGYTF. The J gene is TRBJ1-2, the V gene TRBV29-1; 9 nucleotides align to TRBD1. Germline V gene data show CDR1 as SQVTM and CDR2 as ANQGSEA. With V trimmed by 6 bases and J by 7 bases, 9 bases remained unmatched. The CDR3 consists of 13 residues.

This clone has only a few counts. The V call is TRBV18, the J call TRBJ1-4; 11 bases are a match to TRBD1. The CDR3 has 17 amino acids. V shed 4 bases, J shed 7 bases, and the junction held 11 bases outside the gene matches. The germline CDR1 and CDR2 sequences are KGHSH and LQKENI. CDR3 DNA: TGTGCCAGCTCACGGGAGAGGACCGGGACAGGGGGTGAAAAACTGTTTTTT. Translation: CASSRERTGTGGEKLFF.

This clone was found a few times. CDR3 sequence (DNA): TGCGCCAGCAGCTCGGGACAGCCTGGAAACACCATATATTTT. Translating it yields CASSSGQPGNTIYF. This chain links TRBV5-1 with TRBJ1-3, with 7 bases that match TRBD1. Germline V gene lookup returns CDR1 SGHRS and CDR2 YFSETQ. The V segment lost 3 bases and the J segment 2 bases; nucleotides outside the gene matches: 2. The CDR3 consists of 14 residues. Complete variable domain (other parts from reference TRBV5-1 and TRBJ1-3): KAGVTQTPRYLIKTRGQQVTLSCSPISGHRSVSWYQQTPGQGLQFLFEYFSETQRNKGNFPGRFSGRQFSNSRSEMNVSTLELGDSALYLCASSSGQPGNTIYFGEGSWLTVV.

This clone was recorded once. Here the CDR3 DNA reads TGTGCCAGCAGCAAGGGAATAGCGGGAGTGGGTGAGCAGTTCTTC. Translation gives CASSKGIAGVGEQFF. The chain joins TRBV3-1 (or the pseudogene TRBV3-2) to TRBJ2-1; the match to TRBD2 covers 9 bases. V lost 5 bases, J lost 9 bases, and 11 bases stayed unmatched. The CDR3 consists of 15 residues. Looked up from germline, CDR1 is LGHDT and CDR2 is YNNKEL (reference sequence).

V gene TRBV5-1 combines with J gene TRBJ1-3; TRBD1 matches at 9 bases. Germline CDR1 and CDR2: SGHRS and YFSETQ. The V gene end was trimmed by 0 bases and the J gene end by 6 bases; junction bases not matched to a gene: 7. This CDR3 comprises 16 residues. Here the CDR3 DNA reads TGCGCCAGCAGCTTGGAGGGACAGGGAATGGTAAACACCATATATTTT. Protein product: CASSLEGQGMVNTIYF.

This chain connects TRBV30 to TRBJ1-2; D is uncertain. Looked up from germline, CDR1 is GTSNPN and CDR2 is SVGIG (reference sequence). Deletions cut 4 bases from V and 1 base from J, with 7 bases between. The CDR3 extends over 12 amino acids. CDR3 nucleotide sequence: TGTGCCTGGACCAGGTTTAACTATGGCTACACCTTC. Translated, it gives CAWTRFNYGYTF.

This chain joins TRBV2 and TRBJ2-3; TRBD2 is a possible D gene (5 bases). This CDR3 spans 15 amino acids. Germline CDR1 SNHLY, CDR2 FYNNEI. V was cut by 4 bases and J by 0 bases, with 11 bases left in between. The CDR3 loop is CASSGQRLSTDTQYF. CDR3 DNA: TGTGCCAGCAGTGGTCAGCGGTTGAGCACAGATACGCAGTATTTT.

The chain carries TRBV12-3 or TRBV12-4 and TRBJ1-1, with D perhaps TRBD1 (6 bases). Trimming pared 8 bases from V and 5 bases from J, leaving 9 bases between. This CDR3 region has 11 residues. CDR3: CASQGLTEAFF. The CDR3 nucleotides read TGTGCCAGCCAGGGGTTAACTGAAGCTTTCTTT.

This CDR3 is CASSLEAGGWGINTIYF. In nucleotides, the CDR3 is TGTGCCAGCAGCTTAGAGGCAGGGGGCTGGGGAATAAACACCATATATTTT. The genes are TRBV7-2 and TRBJ1-3, with 8 bases matching TRBD1. The CDR3 has 17 residues. Germline lookup yields CDR1 SGHTA and CDR2 FQGNSA. With V trimmed by 1 base and J by 6 bases, 11 bases remained unmatched. Full variable domain (outside the CDR3, taken from reference TRBV7-2 and TRBJ1-3): GAGVSQSPSNKVTEKGKDVELRCDPISGHTALYWYRQSLGQGLEFLIYFQGNSAPDKSGLPSDRFSAERTGGSVSTLTIQRTQQEDSAVYLCASSLEAGGWGINTIYFGEGSWLTVV.

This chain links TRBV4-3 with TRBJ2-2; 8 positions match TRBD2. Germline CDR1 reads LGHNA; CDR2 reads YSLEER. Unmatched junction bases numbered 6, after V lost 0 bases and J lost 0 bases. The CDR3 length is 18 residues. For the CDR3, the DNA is TGCGCCAGCAGCCAAGATCTTGCGGGAGGAGCGAACACCGGGGAGCTGTTTTTT. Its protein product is CASSQDLAGGANTGELFF.

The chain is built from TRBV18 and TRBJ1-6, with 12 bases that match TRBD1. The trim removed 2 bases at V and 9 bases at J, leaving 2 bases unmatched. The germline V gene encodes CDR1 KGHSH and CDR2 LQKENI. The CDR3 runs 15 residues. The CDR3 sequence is CASSPGTGGGSPLHF. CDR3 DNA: TGTGCCAGCTCACCAGGGACAGGGGGCGGTTCACCCCTCCACTTT.

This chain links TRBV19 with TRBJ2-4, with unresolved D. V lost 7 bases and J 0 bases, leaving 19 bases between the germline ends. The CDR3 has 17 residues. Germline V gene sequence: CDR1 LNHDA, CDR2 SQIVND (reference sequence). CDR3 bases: TGTGCCAGTACTCCTCCGGGTACTCTTCCAGCCAAAAACATTCAGTACTTC. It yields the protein CASTPPGTLPAKNIQYF.

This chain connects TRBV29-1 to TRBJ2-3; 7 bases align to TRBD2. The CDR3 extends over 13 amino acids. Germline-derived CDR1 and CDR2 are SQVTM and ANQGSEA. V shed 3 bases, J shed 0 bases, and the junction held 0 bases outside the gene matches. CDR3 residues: CSVDSGSTDTQYF. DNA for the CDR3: TGCAGCGTTGATAGCGGGAGCACAGATACGCAGTATTTT.

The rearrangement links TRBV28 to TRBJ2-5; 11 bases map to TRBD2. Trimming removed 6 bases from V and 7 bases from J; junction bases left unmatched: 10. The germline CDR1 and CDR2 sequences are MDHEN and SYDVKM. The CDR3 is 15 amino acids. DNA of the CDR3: TGTGCCAGCAGGCCTAGCGGGAGGACCTCGGGGACCCAGTACTTC. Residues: CASRPSGRTSGTQYF. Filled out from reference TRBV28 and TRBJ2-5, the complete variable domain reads DVKVTQSSRYLVKRTGEKVFLECVQDMDHENMFWYRQDPGLGLRLIYFSYDVKMKEKGDIPEGYSVSREKKERFSLILESASTNQTSMYLCASRPSGRTSGTQYFGPGTRLLVL.

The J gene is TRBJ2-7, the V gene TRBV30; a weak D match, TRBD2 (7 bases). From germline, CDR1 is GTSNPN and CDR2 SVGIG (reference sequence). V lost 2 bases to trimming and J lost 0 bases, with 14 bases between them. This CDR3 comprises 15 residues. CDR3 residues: CAWSPGRGFSYEQYF. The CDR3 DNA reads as TGTGCCTGGAGTCCAGGGAGGGGGTTCTCCTACGAGCAGTACTTC. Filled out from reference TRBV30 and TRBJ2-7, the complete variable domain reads SQTIHQWPATLVQPVGSPLSLECTVEGTSNPNLYWYRQAAGRGLQLLFYSVGIGQISSEVPQNLSASRPQDRQFILSSKKLLLSDSGFYLCAWSPGRGFSYEQYFGPGTRLTVT.